This T cell receptor beta chain is from a study of PD-1 blockade in classical Hodgkin lymphoma. Study-wide findings and caveats: Newly diagnosed patients had diversity similar to the baseline diversity of complete responders.

Every single patient, without exception, relapsed after autologous stem cell transplantation, and brentuximab vedotin exposure varied. The data were produced by immunoSEQ multiplex PCR, yet TCRdb's version contains in-frame clones alone and is incomplete. The data show around 19,000 clones, roughly four fifths seen once. Points on this clone: Its antigen is as yet unknown.

Sequences were derived from peripheral blood mononuclear cells (PBMCs), sampled before the second cycle of nivolumab. This TCR was recovered from a human donor with classical Hodgkin lymphoma.

This CDR3 is CASESANYGYTF. For the CDR3, the DNA is TGTGCCAGCGAGAGTGCAAACTATGGCTACACCTTC. The V and J genes are TRBV6-5 and TRBJ1-2; D is ambiguous. CDR3 size: 12 residues. Trimming pared 8 bases from V and 2 bases from J, leaving 9 bases between. Germline V gene data show CDR1 as MNHEY and CDR2 as SVGAGI.